What follows is one T cell receptor (beta chain) and its context. Antigen: not known. This specimen belongs to a study of T cell responses to AZD1222 COVID-19 vaccine. General study findings and limits: The donor group comprised mostly white British people and more females; the analysis possibly underestimated clonal diversity. Nearly half of spike-specific TCRs reportedly target unmutated variant regions.

The method was immunoSEQ multiplex PCR; TCRdb's version includes in-frame clones alone and lacks a portion of them. The sample holds fewer than 120,000 clones, about 87% seen once. The V and J ends lost 5 bases and 0 bases respectively, with 11 bases between them. Germline CDR1 reads MNHNY; CDR2 reads SVGAGI (reference sequence). There are 15 residues in the CDR3. Analyses pooled second doses at about 4 or about 12 weeks. The chain combines TRBV6-6 with TRBJ1-5; the D gene is possibly TRBD1 (5 bases). The source was peripheral blood, collected 28 days after the second AZD1222 dose. This clonotype was obtained from an adult who received the AZD1222 COVID-19 vaccine. CDR3 sequence: CASSADRFSNQPQHF. In DNA form, the CDR3 reads TGTGCCAGCAGTGCCGACAGATTTAGCAATCAGCCCCAGCATTTT.